Shown below are 2 T cell receptor beta chains from a single sample sequenced in a study of cytomegalovirus exposure and HLA in healthy donors. The PCR used 60 Vbeta and 13 Jbeta primers. Data came from immunoSEQ multiplex PCR; TCRdb stores just in-frame clones and leaves some out. The table records some 140,000 clones, around 75% of them present only once. Sequenced: PBMCs. The receptors derive from a young man in good health and CMV-seropositive.

The gene calls are TRBV18 and TRBJ1-3, with D perhaps matching TRBD1 (6 bases). The CDR3 runs 18 residues. The germline V gene has CDR1 KGHSH and CDR2 LQKENI. V was clipped by 3 bases and J by 0 bases, with 18 bases between them. The CDR3 DNA follows: TGTGCCAGCTCACCTAAAAACAGGGTCGTCAGCTCTGGAAACACCATATATTTT. Translation: CASSPKNRVVSSGNTIYF.

The CDR3 coding sequence is TGTGCCAGCAGTCTTAACCGGGGAGGGGAGACTACAGATACGCAGTATTTT. Amino acids: CASSLNRGGETTDTQYF. The genes are TRBV14 and TRBJ2-3; 7 nucleotides line up with TRBD2. In germline, CDR1 is SGHDN, CDR2 FVKESK. The CDR3 has 17 residues. V dropped 6 bases and J dropped 3; count of bases not matched to a gene: 15.